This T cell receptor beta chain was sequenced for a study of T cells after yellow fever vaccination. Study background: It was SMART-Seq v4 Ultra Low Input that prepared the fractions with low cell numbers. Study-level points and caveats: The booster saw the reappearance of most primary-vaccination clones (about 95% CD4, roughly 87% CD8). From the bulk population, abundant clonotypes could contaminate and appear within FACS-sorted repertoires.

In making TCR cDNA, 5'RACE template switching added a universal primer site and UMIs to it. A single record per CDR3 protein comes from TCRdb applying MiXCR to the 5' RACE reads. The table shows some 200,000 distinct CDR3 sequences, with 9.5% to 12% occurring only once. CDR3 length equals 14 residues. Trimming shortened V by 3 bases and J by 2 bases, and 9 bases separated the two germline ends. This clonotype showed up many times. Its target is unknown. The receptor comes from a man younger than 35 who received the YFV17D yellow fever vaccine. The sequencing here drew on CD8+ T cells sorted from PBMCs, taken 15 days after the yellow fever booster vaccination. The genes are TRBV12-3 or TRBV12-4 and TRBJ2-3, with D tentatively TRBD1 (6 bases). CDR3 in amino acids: CASSFRQDTDTQYF. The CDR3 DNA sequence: TGTGCCAGCAGTTTCCGACAGGACACAGATACGCAGTATTTT.